This record looks at one T cell receptor beta chain sequence and its context. Its target is not known. This sequence may be a read error, since a much larger clone differs from it by one base. This entry comes from a study of T cell repertoires in cytomegalovirus infection. Whole-study results and caveats: Dominating the ex vivo response were HLA-C-restricted CMV-specific TCR beta clonotypes.

TCRdb independently ran MiXCR on the reads; one entry per CDR3 protein. The sample consists of about 260,000 distinct CDR3 sequences, roughly an eighth of them appearing once. Germline V CDR1 and CDR2: SNHLY, FYNNEI. This CDR3 contains 18 residues. Losses at the gene ends were 5 bases for V and 0 bases for J; bases not matched to a gene: 13. The rearrangement links TRBV2 to TRBJ1-5, with 7 bases lining up with TRBD1. The origin of this receptor is a human donor in good health (CMV status not recorded). Some clones in this sample may be carry-over from other donors' samples. Sample: PBMCs. CDR3 amino acids: CASSKGAGGTYSNQPQHF. CDR3 sequence (DNA): TGTGCCAGCAGTAAGGGGGCAGGGGGGACCTATAGCAATCAGCCCCAGCATTTT.